This TCR beta chain was retrieved from a study of Ad26.COV2.S vaccination and SARS-CoV-2 variants. At the level of the study: Each vaccinee took Ad26.COV2.S intramuscularly, once or twice 56 days apart.

Treatment described: some 19 received Ad26.COV2.S at low or high dose, single or two shots; 5 received placebo; per-sample allocation not given. Following the first vaccine or placebo injection, samples were taken on day 63. Libraries were prepared by immunoSEQ multiplex PCR; TCRdb keeps only in-frame clonotypes and omits some of them. This sample carries around 310,000 clones, 75% to 90% of them seen once, and the ten largest clones take around 5%. Trimming removed 3 bases at V and 3 bases at J, with 8 bases between. The length of the CDR3 is 13 residues. This sequence was found in a person aged 18-60 years who received the Ad26.COV2.S COVID-19 vaccine or a placebo. Sequenced material: peripheral blood, taken in a trial of Ad26.COV2.S vaccine versus placebo. The V call is TRBV12-3 or TRBV12-4, the J call TRBJ1-2; D perhaps matches TRBD1 (5 bases). This CDR3 is CASSFAGHYGYTF. The DNA for the CDR3 is TGTGCCAGCAGTTTTGCAGGGCACTATGGCTACACCTTC.